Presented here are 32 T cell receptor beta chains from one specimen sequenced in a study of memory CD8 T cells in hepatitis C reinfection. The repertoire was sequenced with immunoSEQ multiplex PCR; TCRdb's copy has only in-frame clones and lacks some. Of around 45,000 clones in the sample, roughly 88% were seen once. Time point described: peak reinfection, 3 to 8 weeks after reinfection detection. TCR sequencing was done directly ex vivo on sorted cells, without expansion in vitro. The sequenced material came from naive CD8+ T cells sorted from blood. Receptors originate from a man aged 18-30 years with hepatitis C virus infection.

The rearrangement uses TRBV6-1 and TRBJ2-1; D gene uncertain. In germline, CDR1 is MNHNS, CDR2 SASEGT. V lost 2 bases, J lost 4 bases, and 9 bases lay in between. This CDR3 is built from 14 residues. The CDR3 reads CASSELQTYNEQFF. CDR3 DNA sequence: TGTGCCAGCAGTGAACTTCAAACTTACAATGAGCAGTTCTTC.

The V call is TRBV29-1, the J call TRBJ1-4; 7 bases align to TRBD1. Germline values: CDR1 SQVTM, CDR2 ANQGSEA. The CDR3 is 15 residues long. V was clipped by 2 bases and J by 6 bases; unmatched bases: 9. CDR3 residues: CSVESPGQTDEKLFF. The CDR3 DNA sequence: TGCAGCGTTGAATCACCGGGACAGACTGATGAAAAACTGTTTTTT.

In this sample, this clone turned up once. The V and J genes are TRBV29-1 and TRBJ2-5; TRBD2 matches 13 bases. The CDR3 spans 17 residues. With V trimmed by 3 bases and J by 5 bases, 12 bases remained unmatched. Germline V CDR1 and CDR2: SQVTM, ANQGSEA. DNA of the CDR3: TGCAGCGTTGACGCACTAGCGGGGGGGCCGAGTGAGGAGACCCAGTACTTC. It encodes CSVDALAGGPSEETQYF.

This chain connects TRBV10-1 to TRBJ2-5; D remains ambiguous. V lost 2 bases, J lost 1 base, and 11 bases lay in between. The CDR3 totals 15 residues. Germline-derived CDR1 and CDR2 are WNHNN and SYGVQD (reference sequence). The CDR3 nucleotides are TGCGCCAGCAGTGAGGGGCAGGAAAGCCAAGAGACCCAGTACTTC. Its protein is CASSEGQESQETQYF.

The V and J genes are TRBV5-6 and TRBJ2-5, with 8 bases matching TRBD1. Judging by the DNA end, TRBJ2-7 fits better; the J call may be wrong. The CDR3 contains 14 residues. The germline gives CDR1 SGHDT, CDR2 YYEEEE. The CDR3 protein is CASSLGGQAYEQYF. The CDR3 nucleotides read TGTGCCAGCAGCTTGGGGGGACAGGCCTACGAGCAGTACTTC.

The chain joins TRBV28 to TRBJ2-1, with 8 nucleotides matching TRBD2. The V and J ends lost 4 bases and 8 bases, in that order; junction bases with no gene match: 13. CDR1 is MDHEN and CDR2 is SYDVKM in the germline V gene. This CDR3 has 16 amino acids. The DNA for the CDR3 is TGTGCCAGCAGTTCCTTGTTGGTAGCGGGAAGGGATGAGCAGTTCTTC. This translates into CASSSLLVAGRDEQFF.

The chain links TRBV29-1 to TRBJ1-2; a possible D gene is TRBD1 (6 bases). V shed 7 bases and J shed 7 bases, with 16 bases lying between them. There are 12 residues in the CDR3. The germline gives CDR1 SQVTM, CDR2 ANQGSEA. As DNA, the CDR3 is TGCAGCGCACCTATGGGGGCGGGTGGCTACACCTTC. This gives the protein CSAPMGAGGYTF.

The DNA for the CDR3 is TGTGCCAGTAGTATAGATCTATCCGAATCCTACGAGCAGTACTTC. Translated: CASSIDLSESYEQYF. The chain joins TRBV19 to TRBJ2-7; D gene ambiguous. The CDR3 has 15 residues. CDR1 is LNHDA, CDR2 SQIVND, per germline (reference sequence). V was trimmed by 0 bases and J by 1 base, leaving 10 bases between them.

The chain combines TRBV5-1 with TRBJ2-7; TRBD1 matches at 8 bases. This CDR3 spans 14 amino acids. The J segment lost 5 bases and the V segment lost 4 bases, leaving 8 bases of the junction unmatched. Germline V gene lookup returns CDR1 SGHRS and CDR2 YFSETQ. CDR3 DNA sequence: TGCGCCAGCAGCCACGGACAGGGTGGCGACGAGCAGTACGTC. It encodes CASSHGQGGDEQYV.

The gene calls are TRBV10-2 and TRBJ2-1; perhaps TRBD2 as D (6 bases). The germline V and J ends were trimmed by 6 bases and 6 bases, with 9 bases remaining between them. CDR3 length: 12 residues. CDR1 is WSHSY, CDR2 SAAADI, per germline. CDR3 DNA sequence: TGCGCCAGCAGGGACTATACCAATGAGCAGTTCTTC. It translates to CASRDYTNEQFF.

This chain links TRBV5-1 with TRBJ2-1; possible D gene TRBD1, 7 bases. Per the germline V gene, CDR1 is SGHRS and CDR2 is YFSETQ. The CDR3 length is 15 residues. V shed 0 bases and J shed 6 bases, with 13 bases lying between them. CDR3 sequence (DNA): TGCGCCAGCAGCTTGGGGCAGGGGGGCCCCAATGAGCAGTTCTTC. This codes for CASSLGQGGPNEQFF.

The CDR3: CATSRGGDLRETDTQYF. Here the CDR3 DNA reads TGTGCCACCAGCAGAGGGGGTGACCTCAGGGAAACAGATACGCAGTATTTT. The chain is built from TRBV15 and TRBJ2-3; tentatively, D is TRBD1 (5 bases). In germline, CDR1 is LNHNV, CDR2 YYDKDF (reference sequence). The CDR3 has 17 residues. The V and J ends lost 1 base and 3 bases respectively, with 17 bases between them.

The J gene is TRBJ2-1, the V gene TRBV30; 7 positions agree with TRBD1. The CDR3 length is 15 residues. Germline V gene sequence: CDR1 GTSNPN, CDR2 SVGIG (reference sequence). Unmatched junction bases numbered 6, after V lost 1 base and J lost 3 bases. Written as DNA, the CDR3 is TGTGCCTGGAGTGGAGGGTGGACAGGCTACAATGAGCAGTTCTTC. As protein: CAWSGGWTGYNEQFF.

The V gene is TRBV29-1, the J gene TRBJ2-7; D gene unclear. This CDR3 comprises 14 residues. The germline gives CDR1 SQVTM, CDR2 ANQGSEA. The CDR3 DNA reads TGCACAGCGTTTCGACGGAGATTCGTGTGCGAGCAGTACTTC. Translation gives CTAFRRRFVCEQYF.

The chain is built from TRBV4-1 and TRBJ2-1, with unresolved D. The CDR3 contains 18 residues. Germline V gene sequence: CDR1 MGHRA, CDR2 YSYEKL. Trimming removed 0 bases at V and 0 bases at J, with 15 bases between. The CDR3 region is CASSQDPSVWSSYNEQFF. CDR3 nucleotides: TGCGCCAGCAGCCAAGATCCAAGCGTGTGGAGCTCCTACAATGAGCAGTTCTTC.

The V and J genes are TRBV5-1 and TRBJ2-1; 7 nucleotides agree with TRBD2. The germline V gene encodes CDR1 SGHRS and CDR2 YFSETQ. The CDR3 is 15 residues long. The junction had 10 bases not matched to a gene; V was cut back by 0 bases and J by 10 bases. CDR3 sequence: CASSLARGDRFEQFF. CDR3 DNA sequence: TGCGCCAGCAGCTTGGCACGGGGGGACCGATTCGAGCAGTTCTTC.

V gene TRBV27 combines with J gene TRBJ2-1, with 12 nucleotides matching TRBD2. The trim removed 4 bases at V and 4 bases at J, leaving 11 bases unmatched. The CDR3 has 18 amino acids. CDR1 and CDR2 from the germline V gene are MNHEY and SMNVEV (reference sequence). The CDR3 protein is CASSSGLAGRGLYNEQFF. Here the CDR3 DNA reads TGTGCCAGCAGTTCCGGACTAGCGGGGAGGGGGCTTTACAATGAGCAGTTCTTC.

CDR3 sequence reads: CASSYLAGVNYEQYF. DNA of the CDR3: TGTGCCAGCAGTTACTTAGCGGGGGTCAACTACGAGCAGTACTTC. The chain links TRBV6-5 to TRBJ2-7; the match to TRBD2 covers 9 bases. V gave up 1 base and J gave up 3 bases; unmatched junction bases: 4. Germline-derived CDR1 and CDR2 are MNHEY and SVGAGI. The CDR3 runs to 15 residues.

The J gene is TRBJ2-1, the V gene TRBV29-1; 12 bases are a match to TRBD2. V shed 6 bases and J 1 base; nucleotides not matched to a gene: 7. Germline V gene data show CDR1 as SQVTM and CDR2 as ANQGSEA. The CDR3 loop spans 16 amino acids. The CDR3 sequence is CSVLTSGRVSYNEQFF. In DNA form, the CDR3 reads TGCAGCGTACTGACTAGCGGGAGAGTGTCCTACAATGAGCAGTTCTTC.

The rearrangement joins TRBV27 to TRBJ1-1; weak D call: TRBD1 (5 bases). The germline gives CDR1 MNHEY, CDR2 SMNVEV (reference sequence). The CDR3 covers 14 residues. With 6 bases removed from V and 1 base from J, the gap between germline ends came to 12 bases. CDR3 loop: CASRTAGGNTEAFF. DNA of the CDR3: TGTGCCAGCAGAACAGCCGGGGGGAACACTGAAGCTTTCTTT.

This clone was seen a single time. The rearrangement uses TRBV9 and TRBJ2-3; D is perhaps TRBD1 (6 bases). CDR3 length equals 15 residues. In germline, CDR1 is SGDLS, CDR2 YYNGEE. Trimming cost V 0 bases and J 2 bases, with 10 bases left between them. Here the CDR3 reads CASSVEGVLTDTQYF. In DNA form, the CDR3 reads TGTGCCAGCAGCGTAGAGGGGGTCCTCACAGATACGCAGTATTTT.

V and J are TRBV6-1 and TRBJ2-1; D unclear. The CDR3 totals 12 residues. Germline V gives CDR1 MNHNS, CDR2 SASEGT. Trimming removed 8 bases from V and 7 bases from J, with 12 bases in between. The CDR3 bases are TGTGCCAGCTCGACTGGCTGGAATGAGCAGTTCTTC. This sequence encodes CASSTGWNEQFF.

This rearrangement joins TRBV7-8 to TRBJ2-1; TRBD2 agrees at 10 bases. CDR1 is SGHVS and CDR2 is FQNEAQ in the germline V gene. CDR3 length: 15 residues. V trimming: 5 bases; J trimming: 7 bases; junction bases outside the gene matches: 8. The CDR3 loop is CASSQELAGWNEQFF. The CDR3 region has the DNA TGTGCCAGCAGCCAGGAACTAGCGGGGTGGAATGAGCAGTTCTTC.

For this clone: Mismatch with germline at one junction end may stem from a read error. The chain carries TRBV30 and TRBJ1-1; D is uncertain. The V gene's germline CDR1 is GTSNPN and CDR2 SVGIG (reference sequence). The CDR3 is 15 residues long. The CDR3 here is CAWAQEEASGTEAFF. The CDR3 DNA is TGTGCCTGGGCACAAGAGGAAGCCTCTGGCACTGAAGCCTTCTTT.

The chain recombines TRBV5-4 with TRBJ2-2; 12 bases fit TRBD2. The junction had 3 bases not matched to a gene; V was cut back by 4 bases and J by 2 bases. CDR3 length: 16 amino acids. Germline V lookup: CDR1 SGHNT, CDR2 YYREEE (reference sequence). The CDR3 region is CASSQGLAGNTGELFF. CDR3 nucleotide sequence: TGTGCCAGCAGCCAAGGACTAGCGGGAAACACCGGGGAGCTGTTTTTT.

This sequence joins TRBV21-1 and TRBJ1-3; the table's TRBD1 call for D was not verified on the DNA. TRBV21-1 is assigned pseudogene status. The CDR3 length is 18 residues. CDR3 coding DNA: TGTGCCAGCAGCGCTGGGCACGGGACAGCACTCTCTGGAAACACCATATATTTT. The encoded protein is CASSAGHGTALSGNTIYF.

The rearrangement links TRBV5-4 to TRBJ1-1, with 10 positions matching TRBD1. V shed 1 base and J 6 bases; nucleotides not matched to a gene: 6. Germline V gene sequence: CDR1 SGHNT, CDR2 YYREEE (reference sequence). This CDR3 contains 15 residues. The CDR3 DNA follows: TGTGCCAGCAGCTTGACGGACAGGGGGGCTGCTGAAGCTTTCTTT. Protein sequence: CASSLTDRGAAEAFF.

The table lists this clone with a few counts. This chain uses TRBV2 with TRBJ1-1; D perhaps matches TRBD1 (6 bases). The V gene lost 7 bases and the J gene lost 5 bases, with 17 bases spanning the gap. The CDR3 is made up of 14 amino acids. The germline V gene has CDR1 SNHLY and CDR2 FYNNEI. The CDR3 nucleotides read TGTGCCAGCATCGATACAGGGAGGGGAACTGAAGCTTTCTTT. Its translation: CASIDTGRGTEAFF.

In nucleotides, the CDR3 is TGTGCCAGCGGGGGGACAGGGACTAACTATGGCTACACCTTC. Its translation is CASGGTGTNYGYTF. The V call is TRBV6-5, the J call TRBJ1-2, with 9 nucleotides matching TRBD1. CDR3 length equals 14 residues. CDR1 MNHEY and CDR2 SVGAGI come from the germline V gene. Germline trimming cut 8 bases from V and 0 bases from J; bases unmatched to any gene: 4.

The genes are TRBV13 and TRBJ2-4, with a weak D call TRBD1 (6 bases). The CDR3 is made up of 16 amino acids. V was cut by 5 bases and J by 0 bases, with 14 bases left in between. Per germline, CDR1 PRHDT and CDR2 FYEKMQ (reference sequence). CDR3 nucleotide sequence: TGTGCCAGCAGCACGGGGACATCGATAGCCAAAAACATTCAGTACTTC. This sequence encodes CASSTGTSIAKNIQYF.

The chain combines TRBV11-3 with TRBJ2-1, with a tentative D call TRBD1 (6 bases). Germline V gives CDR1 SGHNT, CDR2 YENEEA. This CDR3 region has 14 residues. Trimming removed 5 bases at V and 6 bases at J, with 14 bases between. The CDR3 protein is CASSPQGRVNEQFF. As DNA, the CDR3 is TGTGCCAGCAGCCCCCAGGGGCGGGTCAATGAGCAGTTCTTC.

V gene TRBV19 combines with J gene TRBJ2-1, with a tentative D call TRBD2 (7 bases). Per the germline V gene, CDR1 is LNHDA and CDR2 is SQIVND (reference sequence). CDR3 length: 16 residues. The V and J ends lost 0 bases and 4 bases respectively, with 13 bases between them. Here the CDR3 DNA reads TGTGCCAGTAGTATAGAAGAGGGGGGGCCTTACAATGAGCAGTTCTTC. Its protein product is CASSIEEGGPYNEQFF.